The 26 T cell receptor beta chains listed next were all sequenced from one sample in a study of Graves' ophthalmopathy and Graves' hyperthyroidism. TCR beta CDR3 amplification used RNA transcripts. RT-PCR with HTBI primers came first, then second-round multiplex PCR. TCRdb reprocessed the multiplex PCR reads via MiXCR and lists one record per CDR3 protein. The sample contains about 370,000 distinct CDR3 sequences, roughly 18% of which appear only once. Sequencing used peripheral blood. All receptors come from a young woman with Graves' ophthalmopathy.

This clonotype was recorded many times. This chain connects TRBV12-3 or TRBV12-4 to TRBJ1-1, with 9 positions matching TRBD1. With 7 bases clipped from V and 1 base from J, the junction kept 13 bases outside the gene matches. CDR3 length: 17 amino acids. The CDR3 spells CASTPGTGKFSNTEAFF. CDR3 coding DNA: TGTGCCAGCACCCCCGGGACAGGGAAGTTCTCGAACACTGAAGCTTTCTTT.

There are a few counts of this clonotype. The junction departs from germline at one end; a sequencing error may be responsible. The chain employs TRBV20-1 and TRBJ2-7; unclear D gene. The CDR3 contains 13 residues. CDR1 is DFQATT and CDR2 is SNEGSKA in the germline V gene (reference sequence). CDR3 in DNA: TGCAGTGCTAGAGATTCGGCCAGCTACGGGCAGTACTTC. Translation gives CSARDSASYGQYF.

In its sample, this clonotype was seen many times. The chain uses TRBV5-1 and TRBJ2-7; TRBD1 matches 7 bases. The CDR3 is made up of 13 amino acids. V lost 4 bases, J lost 6 bases, and 7 bases stayed unmatched. CDR1 is SGHRS, CDR2 YFSETQ, per germline. CDR3 sequence: CASSRDSLGEQYF. In DNA, the CDR3 is TGCGCCAGCAGCAGGGACAGTTTGGGCGAGCAGTACTTC.

CDR3 sequence (DNA): TGTGCCAGCAGTGCCCGGGACAGGGGGCCCCAGCATTTT. Translation: CASSARDRGPQHF. This chain connects TRBV6-1 to TRBJ1-5, with TRBD1 matching 10 bases. This CDR3 region has 13 residues. V was clipped by 4 bases and J by 9 bases; unmatched bases: 3. Looked up from germline, CDR1 is MNHNS and CDR2 is SASEGT.

The table lists this clonotype with many counts. An end of the junction does not agree with germline; a read error may underlie this. The chain links TRBV27 to TRBJ1-3, with D unresolved. The germline V gene encodes CDR1 MNHEY and CDR2 SMNVEV (reference sequence). The CDR3 runs 13 residues. The CDR3 nucleotides are TGTGCCAGCAGCCAACCCCCCGCAAACACCACATATTTT. This sequence encodes CASSQPPANTTYF.

The chain joins TRBV28 to TRBJ2-7; the D gene is possibly TRBD2 (7 bases). The CDR3 is made up of 15 amino acids. Germline CDR1 and CDR2: MDHEN and SYDVKM. The V end was cut by 5 bases, the J end by 2 bases, with 16 bases between. As DNA, the CDR3 is TGTGCCAGCAGTCTTCGTACAGGGACTACCTACGAGCAGTACTTC. This encodes CASSLRTGTTYEQYF.

The table lists this clonotype with many counts. This chain links TRBV27 with TRBJ2-2; D is possibly TRBD1 (6 bases). V dropped 6 bases and J dropped 2 bases, with 16 bases sitting between them. Germline loops: CDR1 MNHEY, CDR2 SMNVEV (reference sequence). The CDR3 runs 16 residues. The CDR3: CASSFSPGHNTGELFF. DNA of the CDR3: TGTGCCAGCAGCTTCTCCCCGGGACATAACACCGGGGAGCTGTTTTTT.

This clonotype was seen ten or more times. The rearrangement links TRBV29-1 to TRBJ2-5, with 12 bases identical to TRBD2. The germline V gene encodes CDR1 SQVTM and CDR2 ANQGSEA. This CDR3 contains 18 residues. V gave up 0 bases and J gave up 1 base; unmatched junction bases: 9. CDR3 nucleotide sequence: TGCAGCGTTGAAGAACGGCGATCTAGCGGGAGGGCCCAAGAGACCCAGTACTTC. The encoded protein is CSVEERRSSGRAQETQYF.

The chain couples TRBV6-1 to TRBJ2-7, with D perhaps TRBD2 (6 bases). The germline V gene has CDR1 MNHNS and CDR2 SASEGT. This CDR3 region has 13 residues. Between the trimmed V and J ends, which lost 7 bases and 0 bases, there was a span of 10 bases. CDR3 sequence: CASMKAGSYEQYF. In DNA, the CDR3 is TGTGCCAGCATGAAAGCGGGCTCCTACGAGCAGTACTTC.

This clonotype was observed many times. The rearrangement uses TRBV25-1 and TRBJ2-7, with D tentatively TRBD1 (6 bases). In germline, CDR1 is MGHDK, CDR2 SYGVNS. The CDR3 covers 14 residues. V lost 2 bases and J 4 bases, leaving 12 bases between the germline ends. As DNA, the CDR3 is TGTGCCAGCAGTGAAGCCAAACAGGGTTACGAGCAGTACTTC. It is translated as CASSEAKQGYEQYF.

This clonotype was counted ten times or more. The rearrangement joins TRBV25-1 to TRBJ1-3; D is unclear. CDR1 is MGHDK, CDR2 SYGVNS, per germline. Trimming took off 3 bases at V and 2 bases at J, with 20 bases between the two ends. This CDR3 spans 18 amino acids. This CDR3 reads CASSDSVEGLRPGNTIYF. DNA for the CDR3: TGTGCCAGCAGTGATTCAGTCGAGGGCCTAAGACCTGGAAACACCATATATTTT.

This clonotype was counted many times. CDR3 protein: CASSGVARNTGELFF. The CDR3 region has the DNA TGTGCCAGCAGTGGGGTCGCCCGGAACACCGGGGAGCTGTTTTTT. V usage is TRBV2 and J usage is TRBJ2-2; D gene unclear. The CDR3 is 15 residues long. In germline, CDR1 is SNHLY, CDR2 FYNNEI. V dropped 4 bases and J dropped 1 base, with 10 bases sitting between them.

This clonotype occurred many times. The rearrangement links TRBV6-5 to TRBJ2-5; a possible D gene is TRBD2 (5 bases). Per the germline V gene, CDR1 is MNHEY and CDR2 is SVGAGI. With 2 bases removed from V and 7 bases from J, the gap between germline ends came to 14 bases. The CDR3 is 14 residues long. CDR3 region: CASSYPVHGGTQYF. CDR3 nucleotide sequence: TGTGCCAGCAGTTACCCGGTACACGGAGGGACCCAGTACTTC.

This clonotype was recorded at least ten times. In DNA form, the CDR3 reads TGTGCCAGCAGCCCAAGTGGAAGGGGGGGACGCGCGAACACCGGGGAGCTGTTTTTT. Its protein is CASSPSGRGGRANTGELFF. The gene calls are TRBV7-8 and TRBJ2-2; maybe TRBD2 (7 bases). Trimming shortened V by 5 bases and J by 0 bases, and 22 bases separated the two germline ends. This CDR3 region has 19 residues. Germline assignment: CDR1 SGHVS and CDR2 FQNEAQ.

In its sample, this clonotype was seen many times. As DNA, the CDR3 is TGCGCCAGCAGCCAACAAATGGGGGGAAGAGGGGACTATGGCTACACCTTC. Protein: CASSQQMGGRGDYGYTF. The chain combines TRBV4-1 with TRBJ1-2; a weak D match, TRBD1 (5 bases). Trimming left V 2 bases short and J 3 bases short, with 19 bases between. The CDR3 is 17 residues long. Germline V gene lookup returns CDR1 MGHRA and CDR2 YSYEKL.

This clonotype was detected ten times or more. The chain links TRBV4-2 to TRBJ2-7, with D maybe TRBD1 (6 bases). There are 15 residues in the CDR3. The germline gives CDR1 LGHNA, CDR2 YNFKEQ. V shed 1 base and J shed 7 bases, with 17 bases lying between them. In nucleotides, the CDR3 is TGTGCCAGCAGCCAAGTGTTCGGACAGAGTCTGGAGCAGTACTTC. Translating gives CASSQVFGQSLEQYF.

This clonotype has at least ten counts. The chain couples TRBV20-1 to TRBJ1-5; 9 bases align to TRBD1. Germline trimming cut 1 base from V and 7 bases from J; bases unmatched to any gene: 8. The CDR3 length is 15 residues. Per the germline V gene, CDR1 is DFQATT and CDR2 is SNEGSKA (reference sequence). The CDR3 DNA follows: TGCAGTGCTAGAGCATCCGGGACAGGGAAACAGCCCCAGCATTTT. It translates to CSARASGTGKQPQHF.

At least ten counts were recorded for this clonotype. The chain uses TRBV18 and TRBJ1-2, with no clear D. The ends were cut back, 0 bases at V and 8 bases at J, with 10 bases in the middle. Germline CDR1 is KGHSH and CDR2 is LQKENI. CDR3 length: 13 residues. The CDR3, as DNA: TGTGCCAGCTCACCACCTCGGATGGAGGGCTACACCTTC. As protein: CASSPPRMEGYTF. The whole variable domain, filled in from reference TRBV18 and TRBJ1-2, reads NAGVMQNPRHLVRRRGQEARLRCSPMKGHSHVYWYRQLPEEGLKFMVYLQKENIIDESGMPKERFSAEFPKEGPSILRIQQVVRGDSAAYFCASSPPRMEGYTFGSGTRLTVV.

As to this clonotype: Here the CDR3 omits its conserved ending phenylalanine or tryptophan, so a read error is the likely source. The chain uses TRBV18 and TRBJ2-5, with 13 bases fitting TRBD2. V lost 3 bases to trimming and J lost 0 bases; unmatched junction nucleotides: 4. CDR3 length: 17 amino acids. CDR1 is KGHSH, CDR2 LQKENI, per germline. The CDR3 region has the DNA TGTGCCAGCTCACCGGGACTAGCGGGGATGTACCAAGAGACCCAGTACTTA. Amino acids: CASSPGLAGMYQETQYL.

This clonotype has just one count. The CDR3: CATYTGGGRGSNQPQHF. CDR3 nucleotides: TGTGCCACCTACACAGGGGGCGGTAGGGGGAGCAATCAGCCCCAGCATTTT. The chain is built from TRBV10-3 and TRBJ1-5, with 9 bases that match TRBD1. Trimming removed 10 bases from V and 1 base from J; junction bases left unmatched: 14. There are 17 residues in the CDR3. The germline V gene has CDR1 ENHRY and CDR2 SYGVKD.

This clonotype was counted at least ten times. This chain joins TRBV19 and TRBJ1-1, with D tentatively TRBD1 (5 bases). The V and J ends lost 6 bases and 5 bases respectively, with 19 bases between them. The germline CDR1 and CDR2 sequences are LNHDA and SQIVND (reference sequence). This CDR3 is 15 amino acids long. In DNA form, the CDR3 reads TGTGCCAGTAGCCACAAGGGGTCCGTGCGGACTGAAGCTTTCTTT. This sequence encodes CASSHKGSVRTEAFF.

This clonotype was recorded at least ten times. V and J are TRBV20-1 and TRBJ2-5; the D is unclear. The V end was cut by 3 bases, the J end by 2 bases, with 16 bases between. CDR1 and CDR2 (germline): DFQATT, SNEGSKA (reference sequence). This CDR3 comprises 15 residues. The CDR3, as DNA: TGCAGTGCTAGTTCTTCGTCAGAGCAACAAGAGACCCAGTACTTC. It codes for CSASSSSEQQETQYF.

This clonotype occurred many times. The chain has TRBV12-3 or TRBV12-4 and TRBJ2-2; TRBD1 aligns across 7 bases. The CDR3 spans 17 residues. The V segment lost 3 bases and the J segment 0 bases; nucleotides outside the gene matches: 7. The CDR3 DNA is TGTGCCAGCAGTTTCCCACAGGGGCTAGCGAACACCGGGGAGCTGTTTTTT. Translating it yields CASSFPQGLANTGELFF.

This clonotype was observed many times. V gene TRBV20-1 combines with J gene TRBJ2-2; 8 nucleotides line up with TRBD1. The CDR3 sequence is 17 residues long. CDR1 is DFQATT, CDR2 SNEGSKA, per germline (reference sequence). V shed 4 bases and J 5 bases; nucleotides not matched to a gene: 15. The CDR3 region is CSAIGRDRRLGTGELFF. CDR3 DNA: TGCAGTGCTATCGGCCGGGACAGGCGGTTAGGGACCGGGGAGCTGTTTTTT.

This clonotype was picked up many times. CDR3 in DNA: TGTGCCAGCAGCTCTTGGACTAGCGGAGGGCGGGAGACCCAGTACTTC. As protein: CASSSWTSGGRETQYF. The V and J genes are TRBV11-2 and TRBJ2-5, with 10 bases fitting TRBD2. Looked up from germline, CDR1 is SGHAT and CDR2 is FQNNGV. The CDR3 is 16 residues long. V lost 4 bases, J lost 5 bases, and 10 bases stayed unmatched. The complete variable domain, with remaining parts taken from reference TRBV11-2 and TRBJ2-5, reads EAGVAQSPRYKIIEKRQSVAFWCNPISGHATLYWYQQILGQGPKLLIQFQNNGVVDDSQLPKDRFSAERLKGVDSTLKIQPAKLEDSAVYLCASSSWTSGGRETQYFGPGTRLLVL.

Ten or more counts support this clonotype. This chain joins TRBV30 and TRBJ1-5; perhaps TRBD1 as D (5 bases). Germline V gives CDR1 GTSNPN, CDR2 SVGIG (reference sequence). The CDR3 has 14 residues. V was cut by 3 bases and J by 2 bases, with 11 bases left in between. The CDR3 region has the DNA TGTGCCTGGAGCCAGGGTTGGGGCAATCAGCCCCAGCATTTT. Amino acid sequence: CAWSQGWGNQPQHF.